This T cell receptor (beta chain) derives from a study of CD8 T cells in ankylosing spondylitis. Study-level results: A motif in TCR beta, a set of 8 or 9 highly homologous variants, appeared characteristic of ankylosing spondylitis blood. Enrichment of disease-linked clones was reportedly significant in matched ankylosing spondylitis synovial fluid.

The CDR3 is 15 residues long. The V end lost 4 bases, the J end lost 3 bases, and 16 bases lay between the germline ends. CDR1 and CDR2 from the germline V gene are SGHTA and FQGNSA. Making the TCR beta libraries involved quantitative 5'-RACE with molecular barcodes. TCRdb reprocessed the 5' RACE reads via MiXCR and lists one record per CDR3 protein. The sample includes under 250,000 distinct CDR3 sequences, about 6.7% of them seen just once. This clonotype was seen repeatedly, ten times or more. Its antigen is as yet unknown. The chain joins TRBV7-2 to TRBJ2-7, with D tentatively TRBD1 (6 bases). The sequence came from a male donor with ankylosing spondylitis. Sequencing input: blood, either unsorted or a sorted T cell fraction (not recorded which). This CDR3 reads CASSWGRAAGYEQYF. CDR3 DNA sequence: TGTGCCAGCAGCTGGGGGCGGGCCGCCGGCTACGAGCAGTACTTC.